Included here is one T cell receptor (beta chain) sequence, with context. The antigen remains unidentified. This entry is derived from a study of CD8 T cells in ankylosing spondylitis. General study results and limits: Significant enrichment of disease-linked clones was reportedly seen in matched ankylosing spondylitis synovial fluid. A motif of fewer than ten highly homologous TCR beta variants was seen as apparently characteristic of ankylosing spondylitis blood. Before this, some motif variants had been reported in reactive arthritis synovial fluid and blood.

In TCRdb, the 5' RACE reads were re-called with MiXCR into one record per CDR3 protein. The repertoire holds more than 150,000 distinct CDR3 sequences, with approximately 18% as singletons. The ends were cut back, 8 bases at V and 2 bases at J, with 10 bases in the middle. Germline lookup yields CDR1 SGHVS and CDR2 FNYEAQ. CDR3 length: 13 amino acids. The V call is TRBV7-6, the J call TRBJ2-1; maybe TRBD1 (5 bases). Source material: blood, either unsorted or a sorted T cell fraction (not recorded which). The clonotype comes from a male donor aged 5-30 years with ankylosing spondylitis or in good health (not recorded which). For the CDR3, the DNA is TGTGCCAGCTCTGGGGCAACCTACAATGAGCAGTTCTTC. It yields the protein CASSGATYNEQFF. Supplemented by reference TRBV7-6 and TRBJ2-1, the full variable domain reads GAGVSQSPRYKVTKRGQDVALRCDPISGHVSLYWYRQALGQGPEFLTYFNYEAQQDKSGLPNDRFSAERPEGSISTLTIQRTEQRDSAMYRCASSGATYNEQFFGPGTRLTVL.